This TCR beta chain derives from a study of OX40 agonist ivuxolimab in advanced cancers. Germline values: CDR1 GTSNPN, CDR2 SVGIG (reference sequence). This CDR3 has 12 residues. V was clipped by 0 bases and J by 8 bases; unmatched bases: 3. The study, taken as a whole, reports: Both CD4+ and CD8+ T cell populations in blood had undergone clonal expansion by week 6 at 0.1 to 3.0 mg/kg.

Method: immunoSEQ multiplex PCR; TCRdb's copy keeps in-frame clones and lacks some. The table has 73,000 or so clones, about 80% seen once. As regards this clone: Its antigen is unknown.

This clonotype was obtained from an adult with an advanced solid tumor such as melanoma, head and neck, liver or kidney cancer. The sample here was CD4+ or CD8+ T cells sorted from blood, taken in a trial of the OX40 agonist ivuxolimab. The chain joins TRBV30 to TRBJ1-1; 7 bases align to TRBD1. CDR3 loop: CAWSVLTGEAFF. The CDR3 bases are TGTGCCTGGAGTGTACTGACAGGGGAAGCTTTCTTT.